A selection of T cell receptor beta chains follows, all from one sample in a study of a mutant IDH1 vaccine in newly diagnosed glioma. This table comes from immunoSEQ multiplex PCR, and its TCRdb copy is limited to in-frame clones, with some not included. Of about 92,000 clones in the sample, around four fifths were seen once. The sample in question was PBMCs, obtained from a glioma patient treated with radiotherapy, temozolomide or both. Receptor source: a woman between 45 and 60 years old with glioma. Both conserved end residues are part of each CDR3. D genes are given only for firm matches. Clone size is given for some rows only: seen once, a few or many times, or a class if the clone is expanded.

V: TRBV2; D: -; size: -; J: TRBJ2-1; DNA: TGTGCCAGCAGGGACCATGCCCTTCGTGAGCAGTTCTTC; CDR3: CASRDHALREQFF
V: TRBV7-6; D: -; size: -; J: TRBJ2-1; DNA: TGTGCCAGCAGCCAGGGGGGGGCCAATGAGCAGTTCTTC; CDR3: CASSQGGANEQFF
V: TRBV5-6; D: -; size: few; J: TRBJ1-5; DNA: TGTGCCAGCAGCTTGAGGGAGACTCAGCCCCAGCATTTT; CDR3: CASSLRETQPQHF
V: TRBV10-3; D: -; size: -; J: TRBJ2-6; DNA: TGTGCCATCAGAGACCACAGGGCATCCAGCTCTGGGGCCAACGTCCTGACTTTC; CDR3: CAIRDHRASSSGANVLTF
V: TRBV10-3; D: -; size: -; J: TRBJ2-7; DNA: TGTGCCATCAGTGAGTCAGTGGGAGCACGGGGGTACGAGCAGTACTTC; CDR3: CAISESVGARGYEQYF
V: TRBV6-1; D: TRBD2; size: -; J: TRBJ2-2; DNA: TGTGCCAGCAACGCTGGGGGGGCGAACACCGGGGAGCTGTTTTTT; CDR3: CASNAGGANTGELFF
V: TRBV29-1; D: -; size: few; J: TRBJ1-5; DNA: TGCAGCGTTGCGGAGGGAGGCCAGCCCCAGCATTTT; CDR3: CSVAEGGQPQHF
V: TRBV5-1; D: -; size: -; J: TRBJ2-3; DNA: TGCGCCAGCAGCCCGATCGGGGAGAAAGGTCACACAGATACGCAGTATTTT; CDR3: CASSPIGEKGHTDTQYF
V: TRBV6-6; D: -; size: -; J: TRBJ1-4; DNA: TGTGCCAGCAGTTACGCACAGGTCACTAATGAAAAACTGTTTTTT; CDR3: CASSYAQVTNEKLFF
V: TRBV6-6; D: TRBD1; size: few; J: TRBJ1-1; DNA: TGTGCCAGCAGTTACACAGGGGCGAACACTGAAGCTTTCTTT; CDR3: CASSYTGANTEAFF
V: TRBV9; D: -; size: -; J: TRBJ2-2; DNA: TGTGCCAGCAACAGGAACACCGGGGAGCTGTTTTTT; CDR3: CASNRNTGELFF